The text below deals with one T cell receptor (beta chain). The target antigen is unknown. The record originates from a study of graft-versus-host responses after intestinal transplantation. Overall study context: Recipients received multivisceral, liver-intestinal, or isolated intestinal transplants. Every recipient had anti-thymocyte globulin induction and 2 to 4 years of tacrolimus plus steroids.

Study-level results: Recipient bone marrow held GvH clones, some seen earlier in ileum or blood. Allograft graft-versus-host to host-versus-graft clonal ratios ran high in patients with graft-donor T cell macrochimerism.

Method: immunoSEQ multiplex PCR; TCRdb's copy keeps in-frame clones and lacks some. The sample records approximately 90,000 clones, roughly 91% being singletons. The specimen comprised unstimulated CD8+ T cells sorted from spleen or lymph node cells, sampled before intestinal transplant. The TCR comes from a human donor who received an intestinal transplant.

CDR3 region: CASSFSAPPKRDTEAFF. The CDR3 DNA reads as TGTGCCAGCAGCTTTTCCGCTCCGCCTAAGAGGGACACTGAAGCTTTCTTT. V gene TRBV11-2 combines with J gene TRBJ1-1; D call uncertain. Trimming stripped 3 bases from V and 3 bases from J, with 20 bases between. CDR3 length equals 17 residues. The germline V gene encodes CDR1 SGHAT and CDR2 FQNNGV.